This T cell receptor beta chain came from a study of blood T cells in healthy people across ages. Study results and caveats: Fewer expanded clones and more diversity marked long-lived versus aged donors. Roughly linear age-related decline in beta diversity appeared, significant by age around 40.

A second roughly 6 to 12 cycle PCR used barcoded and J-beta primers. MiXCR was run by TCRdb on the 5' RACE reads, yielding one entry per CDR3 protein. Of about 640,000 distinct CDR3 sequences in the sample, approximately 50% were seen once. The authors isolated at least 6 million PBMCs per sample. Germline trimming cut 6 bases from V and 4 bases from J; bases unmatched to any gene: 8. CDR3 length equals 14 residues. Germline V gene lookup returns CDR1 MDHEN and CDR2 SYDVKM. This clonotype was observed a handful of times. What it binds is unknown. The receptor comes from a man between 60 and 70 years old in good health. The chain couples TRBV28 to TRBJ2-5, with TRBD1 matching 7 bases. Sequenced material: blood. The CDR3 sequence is CASRGTVTRETQYF. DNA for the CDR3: TGTGCCAGCAGAGGGACAGTGACGAGAGAGACCCAGTACTTC.